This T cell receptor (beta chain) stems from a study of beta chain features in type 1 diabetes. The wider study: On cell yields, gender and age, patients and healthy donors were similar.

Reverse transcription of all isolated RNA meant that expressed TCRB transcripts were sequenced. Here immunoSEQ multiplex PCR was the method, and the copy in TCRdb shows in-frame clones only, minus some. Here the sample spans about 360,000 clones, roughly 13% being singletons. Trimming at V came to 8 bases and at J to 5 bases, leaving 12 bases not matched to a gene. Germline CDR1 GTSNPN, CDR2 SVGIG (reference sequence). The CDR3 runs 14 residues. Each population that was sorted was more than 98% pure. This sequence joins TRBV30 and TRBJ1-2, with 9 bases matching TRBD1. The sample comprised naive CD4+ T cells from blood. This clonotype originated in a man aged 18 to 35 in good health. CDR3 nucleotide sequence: TGTGCCGGGACAGGGTTGATCGGGCCTTATGGCTACACCTTC. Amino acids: CAGTGLIGPYGYTF.